The 2 T cell receptor beta chains below come from one sample, sequenced in a study of T cell responses to AZD1222 COVID-19 vaccine. TCRdb keeps only in-frame clones here, not all; method: immunoSEQ multiplex PCR. The data hold 150,000 to 200,000 clones, with more than 85% observed a single time. Material: peripheral blood, obtained on day 0 of AZD1222 vaccination. Every receptor here comes from an adult in good health.

CDR3 protein: CAISDRGSTGYTF. CDR3 nucleotide sequence: TGTGCCATCAGTGACAGGGGGAGTACTGGCTACACCTTC. V gene TRBV10-3 combines with J gene TRBJ1-2; 7 nucleotides line up with TRBD1. CDR1 and CDR2 from the germline V gene are ENHRY and SYGVKD. The CDR3 consists of 13 residues. Trimming removed 3 bases from V and 7 bases from J; junction bases left unmatched: 5.

The gene calls are TRBV11-2 and TRBJ1-1; D ambiguous. V lost 5 bases and J 7 bases, leaving 11 bases between the germline ends. Germline V lookup: CDR1 SGHAT, CDR2 FQNNGV. CDR3 length equals 12 residues. This CDR3 is CASSPRTGEAFF. CDR3 bases: TGTGCCAGCAGCCCCCGGACTGGTGAAGCTTTCTTT. Supplemented by reference TRBV11-2 and TRBJ1-1, the full variable domain reads EAGVAQSPRYKIIEKRQSVAFWCNPISGHATLYWYQQILGQGPKLLIQFQNNGVVDDSQLPKDRFSAERLKGVDSTLKIQPAKLEDSAVYLCASSPRTGEAFFGQGTRLTVV.